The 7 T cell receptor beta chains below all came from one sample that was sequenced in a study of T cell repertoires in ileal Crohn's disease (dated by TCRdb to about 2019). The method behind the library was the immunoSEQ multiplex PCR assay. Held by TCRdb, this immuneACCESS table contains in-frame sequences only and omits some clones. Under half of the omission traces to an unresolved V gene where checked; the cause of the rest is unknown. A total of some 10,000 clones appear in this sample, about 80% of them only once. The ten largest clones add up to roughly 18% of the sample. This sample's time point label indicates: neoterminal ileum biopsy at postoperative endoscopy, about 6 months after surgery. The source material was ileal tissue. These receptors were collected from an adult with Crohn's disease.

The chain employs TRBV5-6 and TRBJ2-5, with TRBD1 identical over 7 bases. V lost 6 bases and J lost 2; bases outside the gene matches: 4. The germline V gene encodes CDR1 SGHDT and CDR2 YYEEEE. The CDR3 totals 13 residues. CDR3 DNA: TGTGCCAGCACTACAGGGGATCAAGAGACCCAGTACTTC. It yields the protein CASTTGDQETQYF.

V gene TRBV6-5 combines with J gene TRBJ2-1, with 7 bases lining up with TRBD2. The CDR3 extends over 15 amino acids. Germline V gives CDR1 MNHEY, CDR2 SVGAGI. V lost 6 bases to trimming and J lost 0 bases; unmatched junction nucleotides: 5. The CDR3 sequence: CASRIRGGSYNEQFF. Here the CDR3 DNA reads TGTGCCAGCAGGATTCGCGGGGGCTCCTACAATGAGCAGTTCTTC.

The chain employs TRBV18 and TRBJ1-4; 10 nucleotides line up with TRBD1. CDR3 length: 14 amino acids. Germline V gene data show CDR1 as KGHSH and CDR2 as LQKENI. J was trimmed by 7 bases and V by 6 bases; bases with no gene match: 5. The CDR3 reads CASSPGTGAEKLFF. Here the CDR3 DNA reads TGTGCCAGCTCCCCCGGGACAGGGGCTGAAAAACTGTTTTTT.

DNA of the CDR3: TGTGCCAGCAGCTTGGGACAAATCACTGAAGCTTTCTTT. Amino acid sequence: CASSLGQITEAFF. The chain combines TRBV7-2 with TRBJ1-1; D is possibly TRBD1 (6 bases). CDR3 length equals 13 residues. Germline CDR1 SGHTA, CDR2 FQGNSA. The V and J ends lost 3 bases and 4 bases respectively, with 9 bases between them.

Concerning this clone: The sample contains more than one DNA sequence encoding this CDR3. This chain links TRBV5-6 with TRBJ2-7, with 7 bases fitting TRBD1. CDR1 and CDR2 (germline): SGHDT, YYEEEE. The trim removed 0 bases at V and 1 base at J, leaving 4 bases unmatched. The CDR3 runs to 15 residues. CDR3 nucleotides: TGTGCCAGCAGCTTGGAGACCAGGGGGTCCTACGAGCAGTACTTC. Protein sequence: CASSLETRGSYEQYF.

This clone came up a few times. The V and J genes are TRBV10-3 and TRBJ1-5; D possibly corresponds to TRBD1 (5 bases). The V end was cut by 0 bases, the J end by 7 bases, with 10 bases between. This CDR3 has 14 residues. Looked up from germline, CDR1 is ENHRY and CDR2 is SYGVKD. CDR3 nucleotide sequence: TGTGCCATCAGTGAGTCGGTAGGGGCCCAGCCCCAGCATTTT. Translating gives CAISESVGAQPQHF.

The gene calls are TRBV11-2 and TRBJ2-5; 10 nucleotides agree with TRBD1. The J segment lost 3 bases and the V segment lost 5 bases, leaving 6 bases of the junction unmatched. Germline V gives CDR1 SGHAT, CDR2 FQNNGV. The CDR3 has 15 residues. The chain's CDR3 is CASSQSGQGEETQYF. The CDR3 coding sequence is TGTGCCAGCAGCCAAAGTGGACAGGGGGAAGAGACCCAGTACTTC.